Each of the 30 T cell receptor beta chains below was sequenced from the same sample in a study of T cells in Graves' hyperthyroidism and ophthalmopathy. Amplified regions were TCR beta CDR3 sequences from RNA transcripts. HTBI primers were employed in a first-round RT-PCR of the TCR CDR3. TCRdb re-called the multiplex PCR reads with MiXCR, one entry per CDR3 protein. The sample holds 300,000 to 350,000 distinct CDR3 sequences, approximately 13% seen once. The sequenced material came from blood. The origin of the receptors is a woman aged 25 to 39 with Graves' hyperthyroidism.

This clonotype showed up many times. The rearrangement uses TRBV5-1 and TRBJ2-3; tentatively, D is TRBD2 (6 bases). Germline-derived CDR1 and CDR2 are SGHRS and YFSETQ. The CDR3 runs to 16 residues. V gave up 0 bases and J gave up 2 bases, with 13 bases separating them. CDR3 sequence reads: CASSLAAGSYTDTQYF. For the CDR3, the DNA is TGCGCCAGCAGCTTGGCGGCGGGGTCTTACACAGATACGCAGTATTTT.

This clonotype was observed many times. The chain carries TRBV9 and TRBJ2-5; 8 bases match TRBD2. From germline, CDR1 is SGDLS and CDR2 YYNGEE. The CDR3 spans 15 residues. The V gene end was trimmed by 3 bases and the J gene end by 2 bases; junction bases not matched to a gene: 6. The CDR3 is CASSDGGEGQETQYF. The CDR3 nucleotides read TGTGCCAGCAGCGACGGGGGGGAGGGACAAGAGACCCAGTACTTC.

This clonotype was counted only a few times. The chain joins TRBV3-1 to TRBJ2-5; D gene ambiguous. CDR1 is LGHDT, CDR2 YNNKEL, per germline (reference sequence). Trimming removed 4 bases from V and 4 bases from J, with 19 bases in between. CDR3 size: 16 residues. The DNA for the CDR3 is TGTGCCAGCAGCCTTAGGGCCCCTGGGTTGGGAGAGACCCAGTACTTC. It translates to CASSLRAPGLGETQYF.

This clonotype was detected ten times or more. V usage is TRBV3-1 and J usage is TRBJ2-7; D may be TRBD2 (5 bases). Germline CDR1 LGHDT, CDR2 YNNKEL (reference sequence). The length of the CDR3 is 13 residues. Trimming left V 4 bases short and J 1 base short, with 8 bases between. This chain's CDR3 is CASSLERSYEQYF. DNA of the CDR3: TGTGCCAGCAGCCTTGAGCGGTCCTACGAGCAGTACTTC.

This sequence joins TRBV5-7 and TRBJ2-2; D is possibly TRBD1 (6 bases). TRBV5-7 is an open reading frame whose function is uncertain. This CDR3 contains 11 residues. The CDR3 DNA reads as TGTGACCAGGGGTTTCCCGGGGAGCTGTTTTTT. This translates into CDQGFPGELFF.

Many counts were recorded for this clonotype. The chain links TRBV6-2 or TRBV6-3 to TRBJ2-3; possibly TRBD1 for D (6 bases). Germline loops: CDR1 MNHEY, CDR2 SVGEGT. The CDR3 extends over 18 amino acids. The V end lost 2 bases, the J end lost 3 bases, and 21 bases lay between the germline ends. DNA for the CDR3: TGTGCCAGCAGTTACAGCCTTCAGTGGACCCAGGGGACAGATACGCAGTATTTT. Protein product: CASSYSLQWTQGTDTQYF.

This clonotype was counted ten times or more. DNA for the CDR3: TGTGCCAGCAGTTTAAGCGCAAAGCGGGGCTACACCTTC. This sequence encodes CASSLSAKRGYTF. V usage is TRBV28 and J usage is TRBJ1-2, with D unresolved. V shed 2 bases and J shed 8 bases, with 12 bases lying between them. Germline V gives CDR1 MDHEN, CDR2 SYDVKM. The CDR3 totals 13 residues.

The chain has TRBV9 and TRBJ2-5; D remains unclear. Trimming took off 2 bases at V and 0 bases at J, with 5 bases between the two ends. The CDR3 spans 13 residues. Germline V gene sequence: CDR1 SGDLS, CDR2 YYNGEE. The CDR3 region is CASSVRNQETQYF. CDR3 in DNA: TGTGCCAGCAGCGTTAGGAACCAAGAGACCCAGTACTTC.

The V and J genes are TRBV29-1 and TRBJ1-1, with unresolved D. The ends were cut back, 4 bases at V and 1 base at J, with 7 bases in the middle. Germline CDR1 reads SQVTM; CDR2 reads ANQGSEA. The CDR3 has 12 amino acids. As DNA, the CDR3 is TGCAGCGTTGTAGACACGAACACTGAAGCTTTCTTT. Amino acids: CSVVDTNTEAFF.

This clonotype was found many times. J is TRBJ2-7 and V is TRBV6-1; 10 bases are a match to TRBD2. The CDR3 is 15 residues long. The V gene's germline CDR1 is MNHNS and CDR2 SASEGT. Losses at the gene ends were 1 base for V and 4 bases for J; bases not matched to a gene: 4. CDR3 DNA sequence: TGTGCCAGCAGTGAAGGGCTAGCGGGAGTGTACGAGCAGTACTTC. Translated: CASSEGLAGVYEQYF.

The chain uses TRBV7-2 and TRBJ2-3; 7 nucleotides agree with TRBD1. The CDR3 runs to 14 residues. Germline CDR1 and CDR2: SGHTA and FQGNSA. Trimming cost V 5 bases and J 4 bases; bases outside gene matches: 6. CDR3 amino acids: CASSPQTGPDTQYF. Here the CDR3 DNA reads TGTGCCAGCAGCCCGCAGACAGGGCCAGATACGCAGTATTTT.

Ten or more counts support this clonotype. V usage is TRBV20-1 and J usage is TRBJ2-3; 15 bases map to TRBD2. The CDR3 runs 16 residues. With V trimmed by 6 bases and J by 2 bases, 6 bases remained unmatched. Germline CDR1 and CDR2: DFQATT and SNEGSKA (reference sequence). CDR3 sequence: CSAPGLAGGATDTQYF. DNA of the CDR3: TGCAGTGCCCCCGGACTAGCGGGAGGGGCCACAGATACGCAGTATTTT.

This clonotype was picked up many times. V and J are TRBV19 and TRBJ1-5; D is uncertain. V lost 5 bases and J lost 0, with 8 bases in between. CDR1 LNHDA and CDR2 SQIVND come from the germline V gene (reference sequence). The CDR3 has 14 amino acids. In DNA form, the CDR3 reads TGTGCCAGTAGTTTCACAGATAGCAATCAGCCCCAGCATTTT. It encodes CASSFTDSNQPQHF.

As concerns this clonotype: The junction departs from germline at one end; a sequencing error may be responsible. This chain uses TRBV7-2 with TRBJ2-2; tentatively, D is TRBD1 or TRBD2 (5 bases each). This CDR3 region has 12 residues. CDR1 SGHTA and CDR2 FQGNSA come from the germline V gene. The CDR3 region is CASRVGPGDLFF. CDR3 DNA sequence: TGTGCCAGCAGAGTGGGGCCCGGGGACCTGTTTTTT.

Many counts were recorded for this clonotype. This chain connects TRBV2 to TRBJ2-7; D possibly corresponds to TRBD2 (5 bases). Trimming stripped 8 bases from V and 2 bases from J, with 13 bases between. CDR1 SNHLY and CDR2 FYNNEI come from the germline V gene. The CDR3 runs 13 residues. CDR3 loop: CASPGKAPYEQYF. The CDR3 DNA reads as TGTGCCAGCCCCGGGAAGGCCCCCTACGAGCAGTACTTC.

The V and J genes are TRBV20-1 and TRBJ2-7; 7 bases match TRBD1. Germline values: CDR1 DFQATT, CDR2 SNEGSKA (reference sequence). V was clipped by 6 bases and J by 5 bases; unmatched bases: 13. This CDR3 spans 14 amino acids. The DNA for the CDR3 is TGCAGTGCCCTAACCGGGACAGTTTCCAACGAGCAGTACTTC. Its protein product is CSALTGTVSNEQYF.

This clonotype was observed many times. The V call is TRBV14, the J call TRBJ2-7, with 7 bases that match TRBD2. There are 13 residues in the CDR3. The ends lost 3 bases at V and 6 bases at J; junction bases unmatched: 5. Germline-derived CDR1 and CDR2 are SGHDN and FVKESK. Here the CDR3 DNA reads TGTGCCAGCAGCCAGGCGGGAGCAGTCGAGCAGTACTTC. Protein: CASSQAGAVEQYF.

The table lists this clonotype with a few counts. The rearrangement joins TRBV27 to TRBJ2-7; possible D gene TRBD2, 5 bases. CDR1 and CDR2 from the germline V gene are MNHEY and SMNVEV (reference sequence). The CDR3 is 14 residues long. Trimming cost V 2 bases and J 7 bases, with 15 bases left between them. CDR3 sequence: CASSLGSGYGEQYF. In nucleotides, the CDR3 is TGTGCCAGCAGTTTAGGATCGGGGTATGGGGAGCAGTACTTC.

This clonotype came up many times. The chain carries TRBV10-3 and TRBJ1-1; D is uncertain. Trimming took off 0 bases at V and 6 bases at J, with 8 bases between the two ends. CDR1 and CDR2 (germline): ENHRY, SYGVKD. This CDR3 is 13 amino acids long. CDR3 protein: CAISESTNSEAFF. The CDR3 DNA follows: TGTGCCATCAGTGAGTCGACGAATTCTGAAGCTTTCTTT.

This clonotype appeared many times. V is TRBV27 and J is TRBJ1-5, with TRBD1 matching over 8 bases. CDR1 is MNHEY and CDR2 is SMNVEV in the germline V gene (reference sequence). V trimming: 4 bases; J trimming: 2 bases; junction bases outside the gene matches: 4. The CDR3 spans 15 residues. DNA for the CDR3: TGTGCCAGCAGTTCCTGGACAGGGCGCAATCAGCCCCAGCATTTT. Amino acids: CASSSWTGRNQPQHF.

This chain connects TRBV6-5 to TRBJ2-1; D is perhaps TRBD1 (7 bases). CDR1 MNHEY and CDR2 SVGAGI come from the germline V gene. The CDR3 totals 13 residues. Trimming took off 4 bases at V and 9 bases at J, with 13 bases between the two ends. The chain's CDR3 is CASSSLRGAEQFF. The CDR3 DNA follows: TGTGCCAGCAGTTCCCTCAGGGGGGCTGAGCAGTTCTTC.

This clonotype was seen ten or more times. J is TRBJ2-3 and V is TRBV27; D is possibly TRBD2 (5 bases). The CDR3 contains 20 residues. The V gene's germline CDR1 is MNHEY and CDR2 SMNVEV (reference sequence). V shed 4 bases and J shed 1 base, with 27 bases lying between them. CDR3 region: CASSSPLVRTPTPGTDTQYF. In DNA, the CDR3 is TGTGCCAGCAGTTCTCCACTAGTTAGAACGCCGACGCCCGGCACAGATACGCAGTATTTT.

This clonotype was counted at least ten times. The V gene is TRBV5-1, the J gene TRBJ2-1, with 9 bases matching TRBD2. The CDR3 spans 17 residues. Germline V gene sequence: CDR1 SGHRS, CDR2 YFSETQ. V was pared by 4 bases and J by 9 bases, with 17 bases of the junction left unmatched. CDR3 amino acids: CASSGGTSFPPAGEQFF. The CDR3 DNA is TGCGCCAGCAGCGGGGGGACTAGCTTCCCCCCTGCGGGTGAGCAGTTCTTC.

There are many counts of this clonotype. The CDR3 here is CASSANYEYGYTF. The CDR3 coding sequence is TGTGCCAGCAGCGCGAACTATGAATATGGCTACACCTTC. The rearrangement uses TRBV2 and TRBJ1-2; D unclear. V lost 6 bases and J lost 5, with 13 bases in between. The CDR3 totals 13 residues. From germline, CDR1 is SNHLY and CDR2 FYNNEI.

This clonotype was counted only a few times. The chain uses TRBV14 and TRBJ1-2; D may be TRBD1 (5 bases). CDR1 SGHDN and CDR2 FVKESK come from the germline V gene. The length of the CDR3 is 16 residues. Trimming pared 0 bases from V and 7 bases from J, leaving 18 bases between. CDR3 loop: CASSQDNARARSGYTF. CDR3 nucleotides: TGTGCCAGCAGCCAAGATAATGCCAGGGCACGGAGTGGCTACACCTTC.

This chain uses TRBV18 with TRBJ1-1; D remains ambiguous. Germline loops: CDR1 KGHSH, CDR2 LQKENI. The germline V and J ends were trimmed by 2 bases and 11 bases, with 9 bases remaining between them. This CDR3 has 11 amino acids. CDR3 bases: TGTGCCAGCTCACCAGGGTCCGGGGCTTTCTTT. It is translated as CASSPGSGAFF.

This clonotype was seen at least ten times. The rearrangement joins TRBV7-9 to TRBJ1-5, with D uncertain. V lost 2 bases, J lost 9 bases, and 8 bases lay in between. Germline CDR1 and CDR2: SEHNR and FQNEAQ (reference sequence). This CDR3 has 12 residues. The CDR3 loop reads CASSLQEGPQHF. The CDR3 DNA follows: TGTGCCAGCAGCTTACAGGAAGGGCCCCAGCATTTT.

This clonotype turned up a few times. The genes are TRBV6-2 or TRBV6-3 and TRBJ2-3; D ambiguous. V lost 2 bases and J lost 2, with 14 bases in between. The V gene's germline CDR1 is MNHEY and CDR2 SVGEGT. The CDR3 consists of 16 residues. In DNA, the CDR3 is TGTGCCAGCAGTTACGGGCTCTCTCAAGACACAGATACGCAGTATTTT. Amino acids: CASSYGLSQDTDTQYF.

This clonotype has just a few counts. The chain uses TRBV28 and TRBJ2-7, with 7 bases aligning to TRBD1. CDR1 is MDHEN, CDR2 SYDVKM, per germline. The CDR3 consists of 13 residues. V was pared by 6 bases and J by 6 bases, with 8 bases of the junction left unmatched. The CDR3 DNA follows: TGTGCCAGCAGGACACCGGGACAGTTCGAGCAGTACTTC. It encodes CASRTPGQFEQYF.

This clonotype was observed many times. The chain couples TRBV28 to TRBJ2-3; D call uncertain. The CDR3 spans 11 residues. Trimming removed 1 base at V and 10 bases at J, with 6 bases between. Germline CDR1 is MDHEN and CDR2 is SYDVKM. The CDR3 loop reads CASSLYGAQYF. The CDR3 DNA sequence: TGTGCCAGCAGTTTATATGGTGCGCAGTATTTT.